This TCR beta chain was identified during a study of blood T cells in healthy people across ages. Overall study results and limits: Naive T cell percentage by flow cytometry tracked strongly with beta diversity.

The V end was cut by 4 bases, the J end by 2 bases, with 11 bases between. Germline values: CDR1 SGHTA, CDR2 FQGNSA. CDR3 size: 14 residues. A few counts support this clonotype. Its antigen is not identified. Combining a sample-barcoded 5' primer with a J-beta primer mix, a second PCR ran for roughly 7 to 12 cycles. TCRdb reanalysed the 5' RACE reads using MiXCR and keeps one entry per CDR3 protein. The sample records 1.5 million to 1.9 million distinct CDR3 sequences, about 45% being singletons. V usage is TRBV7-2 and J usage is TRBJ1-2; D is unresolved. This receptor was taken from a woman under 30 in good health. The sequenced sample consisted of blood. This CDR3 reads CASSSFGLNYGYTF. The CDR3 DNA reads TGTGCCAGCAGCTCCTTTGGGCTCAACTATGGCTACACCTTC. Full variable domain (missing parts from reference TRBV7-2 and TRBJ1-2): GAGVSQSPSNKVTEKGKDVELRCDPISGHTALYWYRQSLGQGLEFLIYFQGNSAPDKSGLPSDRFSAERTGGSVSTLTIQRTQQEDSAVYLCASSSFGLNYGYTFGSGTRLTVV.